This TCR beta chain is drawn from a study of T cells in Graves' hyperthyroidism and ophthalmopathy (dated 2019 in TCRdb). About the study as a whole: Peripheral blood was collected at initial diagnosis, before any treatment. The roughly 94 discovery patients were randomly split 7:3 into training and test sets. A discovery cohort of around 100 patients, 43 with Graves' ophthalmopathy and 55 to 60 with stable Graves' hyperthyroidism, was used to find distinguishing TCR V-J signatures. TCR Vbeta CDR3 sequencing of 120 to 150 peripheral blood samples (around 45 ophthalmopathy, approximately 80 hyperthyroidism and roughly 17 progressor patients) is reported in the paper. In addition, the study compared T-cell repertoires in thyroid tissue and in blood from five to seven Graves' hyperthyroidism patients. Following sampling, methimazole starting at 30 mg daily was given to hyperthyroidism patients, and high-dose intravenous methylprednisolone was given to ophthalmopathy patients. Prospective prediction of ophthalmopathy was tested in an independent validation cohort of some 20 hyperthyroidism patients and roughly 16 patients who later progressed to ophthalmopathy. Findings and caveats that apply to the study as a whole: Sample size was not statistically predetermined, and blinding of investigators to group allocation was not performed. Ophthalmopathy was separated from stable hyperthyroidism by a 13 V-J signature model, with 85% to 90% sensitivity and approximately 81% specificity obtained in cross-validation and 80%/75% obtained in testing. Blood samples also contained most of the expanded thyroid clonotypes (frequency above 0.001), which suggests that blood repertoires may reflect thyroid immune responses. In validation, progression to ophthalmopathy was predicted by the model with nearly 71% sensitivity and 72.22% specificity, a median of roughly 6.4 months before onset.

This clonotype was picked up many times. No antigen is known for it. Base-call qualities are not available, and no considerably larger clone is one nucleotide away. From its cysteine to its phenylalanine, the CDR3 spans 14 amino acids. This entry keeps only the CDR3 DNA: 42 bases, framed from base 1. A distance of 14 bases separates the germline ends of V and J, which lose 8 bases and 4 bases respectively. Reading the germline V gene (reference sequence) gives CDR1 LNHNV and CDR2 YYDKDF. Hyperthyroidism patients were newly diagnosed, had a disease duration of under 2 months, and were aged 18 to 65 years. Patients with uncontrolled infections, other autoimmune diseases, pregnancy or lactation were excluded. Diagnoses relied on clinical symptoms, serum thyroxine and TRAb, thyroid ultrasound and orbital computed tomography. Blood from progressor patients was drawn when they were first diagnosed with hyperthyroidism, before any ophthalmopathy symptoms appeared. Ficoll-Paque density gradient centrifugation was used to isolate PBMCs from 9.5 to 10 ml of fresh peripheral blood. Progressor patients were first diagnosed with Graves' hyperthyroidism and then developed ophthalmopathy during follow-up. Total RNA was extracted using Trizol reagent, and RNA quality was assessed on an Agilent 2100 Bioanalyzer.

The TCR beta CDR3 regions were amplified from the RNA transcripts. A first-round RT-PCR of the TCR CDR3 used the HTBI primer set with the Qiagen OneStep RT-PCR kit. Libraries were constructed in a second round of multiplex PCR, after which size selection and purification were performed. The libraries were sequenced on an Illumina HiSeq2000 using paired-end 100 bp reads. Per the source publication's procedure: SOAPnuke was used to process the raw data, with reads discarded if the reads contained adapters or uncalled bases, had a mean Phred below 15, or lacked an exact constant-primer or identifier match. COPE v1.2.5 was used to merge high-quality paired reads, and clonotypes were defined as unique nucleotide sequences. MiTCR v1.1 was used to align the clonotypes against IMGT TRBV, TRBD and TRBJ reference segments. The analysis was restricted to V-J combinations with a frequency above 0.0001, which together covered about 99% of the repertoires. The TCS score was defined as the ratio of F50 (clonal expansion) to E x V (chaos), calculated using BLOSUM62-based TCRdist between CDR3 peptides within each V-J. Welch's t-statistics and random forest reduced around 520 V-J features to fewer than 15, which were used in a naive Bayes classifier (R e1071). TCRdb handled the public reads itself, with Q25 trimming in fastp and clone calling in MiXCR, and kept productive beta chains. CDR3 protein sequences are deduplicated, and each keeps its most common genes and DNA. The V and J calls, along with clone size, are taken from TCRdb and not from the paper's own processing. Present in this sample are fewer than 300,000 distinct CDR3 sequences, 20% to 25% of which were seen just once. Approximately 30% of the sample is taken by the ten largest.

The sample taken for sequencing was blood. The sequence links TRBV15 to TRBJ2-2; no D segment can be confidently identified. This clonotype was sampled from a man in his forties with Graves' hyperthyroidism that later progressed to Graves' ophthalmopathy. CDR3 reads: CATSLRHATGELFF. Here is the DNA: TGTGCCACCTCCTTAAGACACGCCACCGGGGAGCTGTTTTTT.